One and the same sample provided the 26 T cell receptor beta chains below, sequenced in a study of cytomegalovirus exposure and HLA in healthy donors. The PCR made use of 60 Vbeta and 13 Jbeta primers. The data were produced by immunoSEQ multiplex PCR, yet TCRdb's version contains in-frame clones alone and is incomplete. This table has about 260,000 clones, roughly four fifths appearing once. Sequences were obtained from PBMCs. These receptor sequences come from a woman in her 40s in good health and CMV-seropositive.

V and J are TRBV4-2 and TRBJ2-3, with 9 bases matching TRBD2. J was trimmed by 2 bases and V by 5 bases; bases with no gene match: 14. The V gene's germline CDR1 is LGHNA and CDR2 YNFKEQ. The CDR3 covers 18 residues. This CDR3 reads CASSYTPGAGGVTDTQYF. The CDR3 DNA is TGTGCCAGCAGCTATACCCCTGGAGCGGGAGGAGTCACAGATACGCAGTATTTT.

The chain couples TRBV19 to TRBJ2-1; the match to TRBD2 covers 15 bases. The ends lost 5 bases at V and 8 bases at J; junction bases unmatched: 16. The CDR3 is made up of 19 amino acids. Germline CDR1 LNHDA, CDR2 SQIVND (reference sequence). The CDR3 nucleotides are TGTGCCAGTAGTCCTCGGACTAGCGGGAGGGCTCGTCGTGGCCATGAGCAGTTCTTC. This translates into CASSPRTSGRARRGHEQFF.

This clone has just a few counts. The chain links TRBV7-3 to TRBJ2-7; perhaps TRBD2 as D (7 bases). V lost 3 bases and J lost 7, with 13 bases in between. Germline V gene lookup returns CDR1 SGHTA and CDR2 FQGTGA. The CDR3 contains 13 residues. The DNA for the CDR3 is TGTGCCAGCAGCTTGGGGGGGGCGGGGGAGCAGTACTTC. Protein: CASSLGGAGEQYF.

The V call is TRBV11-2, the J call TRBJ2-7, with D perhaps TRBD2 (6 bases). Germline V CDR1 and CDR2: SGHAT, FQNNGV. The CDR3 covers 13 residues. The germline V and J ends were trimmed by 1 base and 3 bases, with 7 bases remaining between them. CDR3 in DNA: TGTGCCAGCAGCTTAGCGGGGGACTACGAGCAGTACTTC. This sequence encodes CASSLAGDYEQYF.

This chain joins TRBV7-2 and TRBJ2-7; weak D call: TRBD2 (6 bases). Germline V CDR1 and CDR2: SGHTA, FQGNSA. The V end was cut by 5 bases, the J end by 0 bases, with 11 bases between. This CDR3 has 14 residues. CDR3 in DNA: TGTGCCAGCAGCACCCGGGACTCCTCCTACGAGCAGTACTTC. Translating gives CASSTRDSSYEQYF.

The chain links TRBV21-1 to TRBJ1-3; TRBD1, as called in the table, went unchecked against the DNA. TRBV21-1 is shown as a pseudogene. CDR3 length: 14 residues. DNA of the CDR3: TGTGCCAGCACCGACAGGGAATCTGGAAACACCATATATTTT. It codes for CASTDRESGNTIYF.

The chain links TRBV10-3 to TRBJ2-7; 7 positions agree with TRBD1. Germline CDR1 is ENHRY and CDR2 is SYGVKD. The CDR3 runs 15 residues. V was clipped by 2 bases and J by 0 bases; unmatched bases: 4. This CDR3 is CAISEKTGPSYEQYF. CDR3 coding DNA: TGTGCCATCAGTGAGAAGACAGGGCCCTCCTACGAGCAGTACTTC.

The chain employs TRBV5-1 and TRBJ2-1; TRBD2 might be the D (6 bases). The germline CDR1 and CDR2 sequences are SGHRS and YFSETQ. This CDR3 has 14 amino acids. Trimming stripped 3 bases from V and 3 bases from J, with 10 bases between. CDR3 residues: CASSSRLVYNEQFF. The DNA for the CDR3 is TGCGCCAGCAGCTCCCGACTAGTCTACAATGAGCAGTTCTTC.

The rearrangement joins TRBV15 to TRBJ2-3; TRBD2 matches at 8 bases. CDR3 length: 17 residues. Germline V gene data show CDR1 as LNHNV and CDR2 as YYDKDF (reference sequence). V shed 3 bases and J 0 bases; nucleotides not matched to a gene: 8. Here the CDR3 DNA reads TGTGCCACCAGCAGGTCCGAACTAGCGGATAGCACAGATACGCAGTATTTT. Encoded protein: CATSRSELADSTDTQYF.

This clone was counted a few times. The chain recombines TRBV6-5 with TRBJ1-3, with D perhaps TRBD1 (6 bases). Germline CDR1 reads MNHEY; CDR2 reads SVGAGI. This CDR3 is built from 15 residues. With 6 bases removed from V and 4 bases from J, the gap between germline ends came to 16 bases. Here the CDR3 DNA reads TGTGCCAGCAGCCACGAGGGGGTATCAGGAAACACCATATATTTT. Its translation: CASSHEGVSGNTIYF.

This chain connects TRBV5-5 to TRBJ2-7; D gene unclear. The V end was cut by 1 base, the J end by 2 bases, with 13 bases between. Germline CDR1 reads SGHKS; CDR2 reads YYEKEE (reference sequence). CDR3 length equals 15 residues. The CDR3 is CASSLPPTGPYEQYF. The CDR3 DNA sequence: TGTGCCAGCAGCTTGCCCCCGACGGGTCCCTACGAGCAGTACTTC.

V and J are TRBV7-9 and TRBJ1-2, with a possible D match to TRBD1 (6 bases). V lost 3 bases and J lost 4, with 18 bases in between. This CDR3 is built from 16 residues. CDR1 is SEHNR, CDR2 FQNEAQ, per germline (reference sequence). The CDR3 sequence: CASSLGDSWGLYGYTF. The CDR3 DNA is TGTGCCAGCAGCTTGGGCGACAGCTGGGGGCTCTATGGCTACACCTTC.

This rearrangement joins TRBV6-5 to TRBJ1-5; TRBD1 agrees at 7 bases. Trimming at V came to 5 bases and at J to 3 bases, leaving 7 bases not matched to a gene. The CDR3 loop spans 15 amino acids. Looked up from germline, CDR1 is MNHEY and CDR2 is SVGAGI. The DNA for the CDR3 is TGTGCCAGCAGTCCAATGGACAGGATCAATCAGCCCCAGCATTTT. It translates to CASSPMDRINQPQHF.

The gene calls are TRBV11-2 and TRBJ2-1; 8 bases fit TRBD2. CDR1 is SGHAT and CDR2 is FQNNGV in the germline V gene. Unmatched junction bases numbered 5, after V lost 3 bases and J lost 4 bases. The CDR3 loop spans 15 amino acids. The CDR3 sequence is CASSFGSGGYNEQFF. DNA for the CDR3: TGTGCCAGCAGCTTTGGGAGCGGGGGATACAATGAGCAGTTCTTC.

The rearrangement uses TRBV6-1 and TRBJ2-7; TRBD2 matches at 14 bases. The CDR3 has 14 amino acids. Germline V lookup: CDR1 MNHNS, CDR2 SASEGT. V lost 7 bases, J lost 4 bases, and 3 bases stayed unmatched. CDR3 residues: CASTGLAGGYEQYF. As DNA, the CDR3 is TGTGCCAGCACCGGACTAGCGGGGGGATACGAGCAGTACTTC.

The V call is TRBV27, the J call TRBJ1-1, with D possibly matching TRBD1 (5 bases). From germline, CDR1 is MNHEY and CDR2 SMNVEV (reference sequence). CDR3 length equals 14 residues. The germline V and J ends were trimmed by 3 bases and 4 bases, with 12 bases remaining between them. As DNA, the CDR3 is TGTGCCAGCAGTTTCGTGGGGCTGGGCACTGAAGCTTTCTTT. Amino acid sequence: CASSFVGLGTEAFF.

V and J are TRBV5-1 and TRBJ2-2, with a tentative D call TRBD2 (6 bases). The CDR3 spans 14 residues. V lost 3 bases, J lost 5 bases, and 11 bases lay in between. Germline V gene sequence: CDR1 SGHRS, CDR2 YFSETQ. Here the CDR3 reads CASSSGSYTGELFF. The CDR3 DNA sequence: TGCGCCAGCAGCTCCGGGAGTTATACCGGGGAGCTGTTTTTT.

This rearrangement joins TRBV30 to TRBJ1-3; D perhaps matches TRBD1 (5 bases). Germline V gene lookup returns CDR1 GTSNPN and CDR2 SVGIG (reference sequence). Between the trimmed V and J ends, which lost 0 bases and 4 bases, there was a span of 10 bases. This CDR3 region has 14 residues. As DNA, the CDR3 is TGTGCCTGGAGTGTTCAGGGTTCCGGAAACACCATATATTTT. Translating gives CAWSVQGSGNTIYF.

The chain carries TRBV27 and TRBJ2-7; weak D call: TRBD2 (6 bases). CDR1 and CDR2 from the germline V gene are MNHEY and SMNVEV (reference sequence). The CDR3 has 15 residues. V was clipped by 6 bases and J by 0 bases, with 15 bases between them. This chain's CDR3 is CASSQSEGSSYEQYF. In nucleotides, the CDR3 is TGTGCCAGCAGCCAATCGGAGGGAAGCTCCTACGAGCAGTACTTC.

The V call is TRBV28, the J call TRBJ1-2, with D possibly being TRBD1 (6 bases). There are 14 residues in the CDR3. V lost 2 bases and J 5 bases, leaving 12 bases between the germline ends. Germline CDR1 is MDHEN and CDR2 is SYDVKM. CDR3 coding DNA: TGTGCCAGCAGTTTACCCCACAGGGTATATGGCTACACCTTC. It translates to CASSLPHRVYGYTF.

Only one count was recorded for this clone. The rearrangement links TRBV5-6 to TRBJ1-1; D gene ambiguous. Germline V gives CDR1 SGHDT, CDR2 YYEEEE. This CDR3 has 13 amino acids. Trimming removed 2 bases from V and 2 bases from J, with 7 bases in between. The CDR3: CASSFVANTEAFF. The DNA for the CDR3 is TGTGCCAGCAGCTTTGTAGCCAACACTGAAGCTTTCTTT. The full variable domain, in which reference TRBV5-6 and TRBJ1-1 provide the parts outside the CDR3, is DAGVTQSPTHLIKTRGQQVTLRCSPKSGHDTVSWYQQALGQGPQFIFQYYEEEERQRGNFPDRFSGHQFPNYSSELNVNALLLGDSALYLCASSFVANTEAFFGQGTRLTVV.

The genes are TRBV5-4 and TRBJ2-7; 7 nucleotides line up with TRBD2. The germline V gene encodes CDR1 SGHNT and CDR2 YYREEE (reference sequence). The V and J ends lost 0 bases and 4 bases, in that order; junction bases with no gene match: 4. There are 14 residues in the CDR3. CDR3: CASSLAGGGYEQYF. Written as DNA, the CDR3 is TGTGCCAGCAGCTTGGCGGGAGGAGGATACGAGCAGTACTTC. Together with reference TRBV5-4 and TRBJ2-7, the CDR3 gives the full variable domain: ETGVTQSPTHLIKTRGQQVTLRCSSQSGHNTVSWYQQALGQGPQFIFQYYREEENGRGNFPPRFSGLQFPNYSSELNVNALELDDSALYLCASSLAGGGYEQYFGPGTRLTVT.

This clone has only a few counts. This chain uses TRBV28 with TRBJ1-5; maybe TRBD1 (5 bases). V was shortened by 4 bases and J by 0 bases, with 10 bases between the two germline ends. The CDR3 runs 15 residues. Per the germline V gene, CDR1 is MDHEN and CDR2 is SYDVKM. In DNA, the CDR3 is TGTGCCAGCAGTTGGGGGGGAGTTAGCAATCAGCCCCAGCATTTT. Residues: CASSWGGVSNQPQHF.

The J gene is TRBJ2-5, the V gene TRBV6-1, with D perhaps TRBD2 (5 bases). Matching the DNA end better, TRBJ2-7 makes the J call doubtful. CDR3 size: 15 residues. Per germline, CDR1 MNHNS and CDR2 SASEGT. CDR3 amino acids: CASRATRGPSYEQYF. CDR3 in DNA: TGTGCCAGCAGAGCTACTAGAGGACCATCCTACGAGCAGTACTTC.

The V gene is TRBV29-1, the J gene TRBJ2-5; 9 bases are a match to TRBD1. In germline, CDR1 is SQVTM, CDR2 ANQGSEA. The V and J ends lost 7 bases and 2 bases, in that order; junction bases with no gene match: 14. There are 16 residues in the CDR3. The DNA for the CDR3 is TGCAGCGCCCTTACCCAGGACAGGGGAACACAAGAGACCCAGTACTTC. Its protein is CSALTQDRGTQETQYF.

This clone was observed a handful of times. The chain carries TRBV7-9 and TRBJ2-7; no clear D gene. CDR3 length: 13 residues. V was shortened by 5 bases and J by 3 bases, with 11 bases between the two germline ends. CDR1 is SEHNR, CDR2 FQNEAQ, per germline (reference sequence). Here the CDR3 reads CASSARLDYEQYF. CDR3 in DNA: TGTGCCAGCAGCGCGAGGTTGGACTACGAGCAGTACTTC. Drawing the rest from reference TRBV7-9 and TRBJ2-7, the complete variable domain is DTGVSQNPRHKITKRGQNVTFRCDPISEHNRLYWYRQTLGQGPEFLTYFQNEAQLEKSRLLSDRFSAERPKGSFSTLEIQRTEQGDSAMYLCASSARLDYEQYFGPGTRLTVT.